Below, one TCR beta chain is given with its context. This clonotype was detected a few times. Its antigen is unknown. No base quality information exists; no much larger clone differs at one position. Reading from cysteine to phenylalanine, the CDR3 counts 14 amino acids. The kept DNA is CDR3 alone, 42 bases in frame from the first base. Between the V and J ends, shortened by 3 bases and 3 bases respectively, the junction contains 12 bases. The germline V gene (reference sequence) gives CDR1 as LNHDA and CDR2 as SQIVND. Library preparation was by PCR. DNA from cultured CD4+ T cells underwent TCR sequencing with the Oncomine TCR Beta short-read assay at the Johns Hopkins FTIC core. The QIAamp micro DNA kit was used to extract genomic DNA from the cultured CD4+ T cells. The Oncomine TCR Beta libraries from cultured CD4+ T cells were pooled using unique dual indexes and then sequenced on an Illumina iSeq 100. Per the source publication's procedure: Non-productive sequences were removed, and CDR3s not starting with C, not ending with F or W, or shorter than 7 amino acids were discarded. Antigen-specific clonotypes were identified with the MANAFEST web application by comparing peptide-stimulated wells with reference and other culture wells. To be called positive, a clone needed an FDR below 0.05, an odds ratio above 5, and a productive frequency above 0.1% in at least two of three replicate wells. Cross-reactive clonotypes were defined as significantly expanded in both SARS-CoV-2 spike wells and at least one common cold coronavirus spike condition. CDR3 homology was assessed with Levenshtein distances (stringdist) and unrooted phylogenetic trees (ape) in R version 3.6.1. TCRdb reran the public reads through fastp at Q25 and MiXCR, keeping productive beta chains. CDR3 protein duplicates are merged, each entry listing the most common genes and DNA. These V and J calls rely on TCRdb rather than the paper's analysis. Recorded for this sample are about 12,000 distinct CDR3 sequences; about 56% of them occurred a single time. The top ten clonotypes cover 30% of the sample.

What the treatment or condition label conveys for this sample: approximately 9-day PBMC culture with coronavirus spike peptide pools or control peptides (ViraFEST assay). To expand antigen-specific T cells with peptide pools and then pick out the expanded clonotypes through TCR sequencing, the study relied on the ViraFEST assay. The convalescent patients' positive SARS-CoV-2 PCR tests were from March to December 2020, which was before the Alpha, Beta and Delta variants emerged in the United States. Some 2 million PBMCs per well were cultured in IMDM with roughly 5% human AB serum and 8 to 10 IU/ml IL-2, plus 10 ug/ml peptide pools. Half of the culture medium was replaced with fresh IL-2-containing medium on days 3 and 7. CD4+ T cells were isolated after around 11 days of culture through negative selection using the EasySep CD4+ T cell isolation kit. Ficoll-Paque Plus gradient centrifugation was used to isolate PBMCs from whole blood, and the isolated PBMCs were then either used fresh or cryopreserved at -140C. In general, triplicate wells were set up for every culture condition.

The sample comes from a study of vaccination and CD4 T cells after COVID-19 (dated by TCRdb to the early 2020s). Context from the whole study: Every convalescent patient had a positive nasal swab PCR test for SARS-CoV-2, with mild disease in nine patients and severe disease in one. Post-COVID blood samples were collected from convalescent patients a median of around 96 days after diagnosis, with a range of about 30 to 161 days. In approximately ten COVID-19 convalescent patients and a few infection-naive healthy vaccine recipients, the spike-specific CD4+ TCR repertoire before mRNA vaccination was compared with the repertoire after mRNA vaccination. The convalescent cohort comprised six males and four females, including two Hispanic individuals, seven Caucasians, two Asians and one multiracial person. Participants received two doses of either the Pfizer-BioNTech BNT162b2 vaccine (n=8) or the Moderna mRNA-1273 vaccine (n=2). Control cultures received a CEFX viral epitope pool as the positive control, an HIV-1 Nef peptide pool as the negative control, or no peptide. The cultures were stimulated with overlapping spike peptide pools from SARS-CoV-2 and from the common cold coronaviruses HCoV-NL63, HCoV-OC43 and HCoV-229E. Post-vaccine blood samples were taken a median of 72 days after the second vaccine dose, with a range of about 13 to 250 days.

Overall results and qualifications from the work: The number of convalescent patients in the study was relatively small, and the study did not examine early timepoints following natural infection. In convalescent patients, a median roughly 83% of post-vaccine SARS-CoV-2-reactive clones were detected only after vaccination, and vaccine-specific priming was suggested by this finding. Although the median number of SARS-CoV-2-reactive clonotypes went up from around 20 after infection to 35 to 40 after vaccination, the increase was not significant. Of the vaccine-specific clones found in convalescent patients, nearly all (304 of 307) were mono-reactive for SARS-CoV-2 spike instead of being cross-reactive with common cold coronaviruses.

The source of this sequence is a human donor who had recovered from COVID-19. In this chain, TRBV19 is recombined with TRBJ2-7; the D gene identity is not certain. Input material: CD4+ T cells from blood, cultured in vitro. The nucleotide sequence is TGTGCCAGTAGTATCGGGCGTGCCAACTACGAGCAGTACTTC. Its protein reads: CASSIGRANYEQYF.